The clone carrying this T cell receptor beta chain was picked up many times. The entry originates in a study of identical twins. The CDR3 totals 13 residues. V was pared by 3 bases and J by 4 bases, with 6 bases between. TCRdb reanalysed the 5' RACE reads using MiXCR and keeps one entry per CDR3 protein. The sample has a few hundred thousand distinct CDR3 sequences; 9% to 15% are singletons. These data also formed part of another study, on yellow fever vaccine responses in identical twins.

The receptor comes from a woman in her late teens or twenties in good health. The V and J genes are TRBV12-3 or TRBV12-4 and TRBJ2-2; no clear D. The material sequenced was CD8+ T cells sorted from blood. CDR3 sequence: CASSFFPTGELFF. CDR3 sequence (DNA): TGTGCCAGCAGTTTCTTTCCCACCGGGGAGCTGTTTTTT.